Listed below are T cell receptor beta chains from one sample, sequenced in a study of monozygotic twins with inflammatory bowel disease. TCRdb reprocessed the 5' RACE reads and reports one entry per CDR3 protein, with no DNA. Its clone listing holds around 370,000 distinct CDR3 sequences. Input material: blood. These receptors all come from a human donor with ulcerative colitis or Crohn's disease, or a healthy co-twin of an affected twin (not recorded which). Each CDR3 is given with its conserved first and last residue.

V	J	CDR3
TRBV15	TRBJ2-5	CATSRGGGGVTQYF
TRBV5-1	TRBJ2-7	CASKLGQGLSEQYF
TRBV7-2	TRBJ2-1	CASSLEDRVQFF
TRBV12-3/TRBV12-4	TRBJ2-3	CASSSGGLAGGTSTDTQYF
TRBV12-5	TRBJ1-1	CASGLGDRVGTEAFF
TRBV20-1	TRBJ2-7	CSAPPGVAYEQYF
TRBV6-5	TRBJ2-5	CASRDISQETQYF
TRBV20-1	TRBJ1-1	CSAKAPTLNTEAFF
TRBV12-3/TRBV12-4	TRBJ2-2	CASSPGQAITGELFF
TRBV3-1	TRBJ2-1	CASSQDLAGEQFF
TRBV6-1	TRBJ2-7	CAISGSGVIYEQYF
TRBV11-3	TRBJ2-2	CASSGGQGVSGELFF
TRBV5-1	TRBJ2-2	CASSWDREGDTGELFF
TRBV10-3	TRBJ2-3	CAISKEVGTDTQYF
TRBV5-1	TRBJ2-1	CASSFDPSGAYNEQFF
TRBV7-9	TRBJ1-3	CASSLSEGAHGNTIYF
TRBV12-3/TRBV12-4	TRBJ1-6	CASSSGGVTGHNSPLHF
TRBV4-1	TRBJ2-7	CASSQERQGVVSYEQYF
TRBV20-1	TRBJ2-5	CSARDSGPGLYQETQYF
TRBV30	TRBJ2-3	CAWSVGAGGHTDTQYF
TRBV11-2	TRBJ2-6	CASSLDYGGTGANVLTF
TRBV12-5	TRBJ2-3	CASGLGQTSTDTQYF
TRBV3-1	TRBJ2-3	CASSHLGLAGGPPDTQYF
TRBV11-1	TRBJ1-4	CASSYRATNEKLFF
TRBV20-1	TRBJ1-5	CSARRRGISNQPQHF
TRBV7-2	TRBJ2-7	CASSPQGGEQYF
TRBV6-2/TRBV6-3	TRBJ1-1	CASNHKTGVMNTEAFF
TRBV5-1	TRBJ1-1	CASSYTLRTANTEAFF
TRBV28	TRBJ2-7	CASSRGGTYEQYF
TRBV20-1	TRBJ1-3	CSARDGSATLSTIYF
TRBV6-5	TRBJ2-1	CASSYSRGIGYEQFF
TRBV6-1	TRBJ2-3	CASSEVGGLADTQYF
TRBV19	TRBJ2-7	CASSPQGTGVGQYF
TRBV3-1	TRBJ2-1	CASRFGTSGPGEQFF
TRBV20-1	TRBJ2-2	CSARDGGQGNTGELFF
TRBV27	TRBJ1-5	CASSLWGMSTQPQHF
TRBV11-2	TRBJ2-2	CASSLDGTGAGELFF
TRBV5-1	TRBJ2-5	CASNPEEGVQETQYF
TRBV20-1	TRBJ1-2	CSARDYRQHEGYGYTF
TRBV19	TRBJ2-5	CASRKGPLQETQYF
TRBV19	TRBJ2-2	CASSEMTGNTGELFF
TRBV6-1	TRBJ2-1	CASSARLDTYNEQFF
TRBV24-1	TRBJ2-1	CATSDYRDRGHNEQFF
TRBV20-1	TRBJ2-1	CSVSRPSGGKYNEQFF
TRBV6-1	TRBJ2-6	CASSQIQPSGANVLTF
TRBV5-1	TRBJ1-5	CASSLGPRGNQPQHF
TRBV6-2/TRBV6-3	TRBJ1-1	CASSYGEKAFF
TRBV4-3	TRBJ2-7	CASSQDRGRGSYEQYF
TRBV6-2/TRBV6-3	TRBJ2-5	CASSYSNLRGSLRGETQYF
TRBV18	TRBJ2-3	CASSPGIGYTDTQYF
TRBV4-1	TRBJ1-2	CASSQDTGYDYGYTF
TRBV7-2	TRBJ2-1	CASSLGSGYPNEQFF
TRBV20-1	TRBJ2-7	CSARVDRRFYEQYF
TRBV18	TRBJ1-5	CASSPLGNSNQPQHF
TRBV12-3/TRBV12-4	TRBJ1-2	CASSTTGFDGYGYTF